This is a list of T cell receptor beta chains from one sample in a study of CD8 T cells in ankylosing spondylitis. TCRdb reprocessed the 5' RACE reads via MiXCR and lists one record per CDR3 protein. The sample records almost 400,000 distinct CDR3 sequences, 20% to 25% being singletons. Sample: blood, either unsorted or a sorted T cell fraction (not recorded which). These receptors all stem from a male donor with ankylosing spondylitis. CDR3s include the opening cysteine and the closing phenylalanine or tryptophan. The D gene is left open where the match is weak. The size field is filled for only some rows; it gives once, few, many or a size class.

d_call j_call clone_size v_call cdr3_nt cdr3_aa
TRBD1 TRBJ2-1 - TRBV7-9 TGTGCCAGCAGTCGGACAGGGGGCTTCTACAATGAGCAGTTCTTC CASSRTGGFYNEQFF
TRBD2 TRBJ2-7 few TRBV4-2 TGTGCCAGCAGCCGGAGACTAGCGGGAGCGTTCGAGCAGTACTTC CASSRRLAGAFEQYF
- TRBJ1-4 few TRBV5-1 TGCGCCAGCAGCTTGGATGCAGTGTCTAATGAAAAACTGTTTTTT CASSLDAVSNEKLFF
- TRBJ2-3 many TRBV12-3/TRBV12-4 TGTGCCAGCAGTTTACTTAGCACAGATACGCAGTATTTT CASSLLSTDTQYF
- TRBJ2-3 - TRBV15 TGTGCCACCAGCCGGGAGCTGGCAGATACGCAGTATTTT CATSRELADTQYF
TRBD2 TRBJ2-3 - TRBV29-1 TGCAGCGTTGCCCGGACTAGCGGTGGAGATACGCAGTATTTT CSVARTSGGDTQYF
- TRBJ1-5 - TRBV20-1 TGCAGTGCTAGTAGCGGAGGGGGACGTGGGCCCCAGCATTTT CSASSGGGRGPQHF
- TRBJ1-6 - TRBV4-1 TGCGCCAGCAGCCAAAACCGGGACAACAGTTTCTATAATTCACCCCTCCACTTT CASSQNRDNSFYNSPLHF
- TRBJ2-3 - TRBV24-1 TGTGCCACCAGTCACACAGGGCGTAATAGAGATACGCAGTATTTT CATSHTGRNRDTQYF
TRBD2 TRBJ2-1 once TRBV28 TGTGCCAGCAGCGGAGCGGGGGACCGATACAATGAGCAGTTCTTC CASSGAGDRYNEQFF
TRBD1 TRBJ2-7 few TRBV7-9 TGTGCCAGCAGACGGACGGGACAGGGTTCCTACGAGCAGTACTTC CASRRTGQGSYEQYF
TRBD1 TRBJ2-5 - TRBV5-1 TGCGCCAGCAGCAAGACAGGGCAAGAGACCCAGTACTTC CASSKTGQETQYF
- TRBJ1-1 - TRBV5-1 TGCGCCAGCAGCCGGGGGGCCATTTTGAACACTGAAGCTTTCTTT CASSRGAILNTEAFF
- TRBJ1-2 - TRBV7-2 TGTGCCAGCAGCATCCGGGAGGGCTATGGCTACACCTTC CASSIREGYGYTF
TRBD2 TRBJ2-1 - TRBV4-2 TGTGCCAGCAGCCAAGTAGCGGGAGACGGGTATCGGGAGCAGTTCTTC CASSQVAGDGYREQFF
TRBD2 TRBJ2-2 few TRBV28 TGTGCCAGCAGGGGGTCGGGACTAGCGGGAGCCGGGGAGCTGTTTTTT CASRGSGLAGAGELFF
- TRBJ2-6 - TRBV5-5 TGTGCCAGCAGCTTGTACAGGATCCTCTCTGGGGCCAACGTCCTGACTTTC CASSLYRILSGANVLTF
TRBD1 TRBJ2-7 few TRBV20-1 TGCAGTGCTAGAGGGGACAGGGATGTCTCCGAGCAGTACTTC CSARGDRDVSEQYF
TRBD2 TRBJ2-1 - TRBV5-4 TGTGCCAGCAGCTTGGTAGGGCGGGCTAGCGGGACTTCTTACAATGAGCAGTTCTTC CASSLVGRASGTSYNEQFF
TRBD1 TRBJ1-2 - TRBV6-1 TGTGCCAGCGCCCTTTACAGGGGTGGGTATGGCTACACCTTC CASALYRGGYGYTF
TRBD1 TRBJ2-3 - TRBV6-1 TGTGCCAGCAAGGACAGGTCAGGCACAGATACGCAGTATTTT CASKDRSGTDTQYF
TRBD2 TRBJ2-1 - TRBV6-1 TGTGCCAGCAAGGGACTAGGGGGGCGGGGGGAGCAGTTCTTC CASKGLGGRGEQFF
- TRBJ1-1 few TRBV9 TGTGCCAGCAGCGTAGGGCAGGTTGGACTTTGGGCTGAAGCTTTCTTT CASSVGQVGLWAEAFF
- TRBJ2-2 - TRBV7-7 TGTGCTAGCAGCTTATCCGGGACCGGGGAGCTGTTTTTT CASSLSGTGELFF
- TRBJ1-6 few TRBV20-1 TGCAGTGCTAGAGTGTATGGGGGTGGAGATTCACCCCTCCACTTT CSARVYGGGDSPLHF
- TRBJ2-3 few TRBV7-3 TGTGCCAGCAGCTCGGGCCTGATCACAGATACGCAGTATTTT CASSSGLITDTQYF
- TRBJ2-5 few TRBV10-2 TGCGCCAGCAGTACCCCGGAGACCCAGTACTTC CASSTPETQYF
- TRBJ1-2 few TRBV30 TGTGCCTGGAGTCCAGTTGACAGGCCGAGTAACTATGGCTACACCTTC CAWSPVDRPSNYGYTF
TRBD2 TRBJ2-1 - TRBV6-2/TRBV6-3 TGTGCCAGCAGTTTAATAGCGGGAGAATTAAATGAGCAGTTCTTC CASSLIAGELNEQFF
TRBD2 TRBJ2-3 - TRBV29-1 TGCAGCGTGGCCCCTAGCGGGAGCACAGATACGCAGTATTTT CSVAPSGSTDTQYF
TRBD2 TRBJ2-2 many TRBV12-3/TRBV12-4 TGTGCCACCAGACTAGCGATCGGGGAGCTGTTTTTT CATRLAIGELFF
- TRBJ1-5 few TRBV5-1 TGCGCCAGCAGCTTGGAGCGGTCGGGTCAGCCCCAGCATTTT CASSLERSGQPQHF
TRBD2 TRBJ2-1 - TRBV5-1 TGCGCCAGCAGCTTGGACGCGGGGGGGACATACAATGAGCAGTTCTTC CASSLDAGGTYNEQFF
- TRBJ1-1 - TRBV3-1 TGTGCCAGCAGCCAGGGCGGGAGGGGTCAGATTGTCACTGAAGCTTTCTTT CASSQGGRGQIVTEAFF